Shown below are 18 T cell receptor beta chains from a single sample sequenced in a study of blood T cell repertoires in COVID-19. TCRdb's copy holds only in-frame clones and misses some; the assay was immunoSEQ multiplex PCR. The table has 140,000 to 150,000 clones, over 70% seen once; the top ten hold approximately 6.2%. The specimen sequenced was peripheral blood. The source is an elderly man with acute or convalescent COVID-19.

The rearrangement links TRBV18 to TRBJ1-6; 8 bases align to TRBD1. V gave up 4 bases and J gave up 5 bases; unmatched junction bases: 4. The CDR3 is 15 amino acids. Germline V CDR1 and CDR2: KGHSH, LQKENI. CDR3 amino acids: CASSQTGDNNSPLHF. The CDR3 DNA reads TGTGCCAGCTCACAGACAGGGGATAATAATTCACCCCTCCACTTT.

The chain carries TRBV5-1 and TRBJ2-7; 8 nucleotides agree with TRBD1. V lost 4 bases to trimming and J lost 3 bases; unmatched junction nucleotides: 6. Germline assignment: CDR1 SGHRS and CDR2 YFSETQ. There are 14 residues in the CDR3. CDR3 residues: CASSPQGGIYEQYF. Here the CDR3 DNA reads TGCGCCAGCAGCCCACAGGGGGGAATCTACGAGCAGTACTTC.

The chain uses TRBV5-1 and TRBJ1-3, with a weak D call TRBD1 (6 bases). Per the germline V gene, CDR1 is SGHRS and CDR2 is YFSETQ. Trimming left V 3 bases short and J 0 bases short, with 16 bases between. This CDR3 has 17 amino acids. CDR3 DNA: TGCGCCAGCAGCTGGGGCCCAGGGGCCGACTCTGGAAACACCATATATTTT. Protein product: CASSWGPGADSGNTIYF.

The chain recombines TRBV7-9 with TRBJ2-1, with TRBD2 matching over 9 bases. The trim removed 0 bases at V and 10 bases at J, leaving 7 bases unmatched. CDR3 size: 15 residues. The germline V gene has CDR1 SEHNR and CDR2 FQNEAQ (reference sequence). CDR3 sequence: CASSLAIGLAYEQFF. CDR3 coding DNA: TGTGCCAGCAGCTTAGCGATTGGACTAGCGTACGAGCAGTTCTTC.

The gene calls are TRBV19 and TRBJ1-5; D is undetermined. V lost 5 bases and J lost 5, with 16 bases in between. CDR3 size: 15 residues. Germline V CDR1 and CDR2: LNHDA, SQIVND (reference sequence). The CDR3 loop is CASSWSRVGDQPQHF. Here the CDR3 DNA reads TGTGCCAGTAGTTGGTCGAGGGTGGGAGATCAGCCCCAGCATTTT.

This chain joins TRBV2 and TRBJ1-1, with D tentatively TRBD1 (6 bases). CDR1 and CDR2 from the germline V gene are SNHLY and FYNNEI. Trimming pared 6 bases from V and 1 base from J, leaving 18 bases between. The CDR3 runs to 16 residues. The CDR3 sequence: CASSEPTGKRNTEAFF. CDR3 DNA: TGTGCCAGCAGCGAACCCACAGGGAAGAGGAACACTGAAGCTTTCTTT.

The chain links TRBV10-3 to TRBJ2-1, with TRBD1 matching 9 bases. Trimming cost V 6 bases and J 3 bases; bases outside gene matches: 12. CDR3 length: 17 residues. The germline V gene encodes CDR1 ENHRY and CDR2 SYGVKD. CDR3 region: CAISMGGGQGVYNEQFF. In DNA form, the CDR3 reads TGTGCCATCAGCATGGGGGGGGGACAGGGTGTCTACAATGAGCAGTTCTTC.

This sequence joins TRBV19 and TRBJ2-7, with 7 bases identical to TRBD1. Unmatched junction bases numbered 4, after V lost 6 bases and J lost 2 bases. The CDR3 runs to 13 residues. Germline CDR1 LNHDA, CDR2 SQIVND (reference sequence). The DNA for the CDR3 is TGTGCCAGTAGCCCTACAGGGGCCTACGAGCAGTACTTC. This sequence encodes CASSPTGAYEQYF. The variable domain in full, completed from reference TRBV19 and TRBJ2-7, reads DGGITQSPKYLFRKEGQNVTLSCEQNLNHDAMYWYRQDPGQGLRLIYYSQIVNDFQKGDIAEGYSVSREKKESFPLTVTSAQKNPTAFYLCASSPTGAYEQYFGPGTRLTVT.

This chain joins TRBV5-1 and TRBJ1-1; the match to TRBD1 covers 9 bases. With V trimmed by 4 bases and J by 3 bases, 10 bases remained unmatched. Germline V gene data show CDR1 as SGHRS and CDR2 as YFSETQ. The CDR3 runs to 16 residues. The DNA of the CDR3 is TGCGCCAGCAGCCCTGACAGGGGGTACCTCGACACTGAAGCTTTCTTT. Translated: CASSPDRGYLDTEAFF.

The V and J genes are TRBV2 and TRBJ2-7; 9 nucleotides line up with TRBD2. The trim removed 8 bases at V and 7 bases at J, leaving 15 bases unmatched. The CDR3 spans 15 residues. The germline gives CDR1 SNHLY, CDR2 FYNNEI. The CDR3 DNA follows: TGTGCCAGCGGGCCCACTAGCGGGCAGGTGGGGGAGCAGTACTTC. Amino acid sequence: CASGPTSGQVGEQYF. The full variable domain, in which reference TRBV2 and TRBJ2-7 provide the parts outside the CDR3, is EPEVTQTPSHQVTQMGQEVILRCVPISNHLYFYWYRQILGQKVEFLVSFYNNEISEKSEIFDDQFSVERPDGSNFTLKIRSTKLEDSAMYFCASGPTSGQVGEQYFGPGTRLTVT.

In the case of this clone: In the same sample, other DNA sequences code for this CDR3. The CDR3 is CASSLGLAGGYNEQFF. In DNA form, the CDR3 reads TGTGCCAGCAGCTTAGGGTTAGCGGGTGGATACAATGAGCAGTTCTTC. The chain recombines TRBV7-2 with TRBJ2-1; 7 nucleotides match TRBD2. Trimming took 1 base from V and 4 from J; bases not matched to a gene: 7. Per germline, CDR1 SGHTA and CDR2 FQGNSA. The CDR3 loop spans 16 amino acids.

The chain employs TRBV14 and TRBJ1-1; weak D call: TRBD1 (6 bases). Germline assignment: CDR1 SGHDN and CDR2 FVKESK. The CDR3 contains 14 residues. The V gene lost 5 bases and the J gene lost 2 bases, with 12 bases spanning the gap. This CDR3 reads CASSYLQGNTEAFF. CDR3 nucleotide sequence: TGTGCCAGCAGCTACCTACAGGGCAACACTGAAGCTTTCTTT.

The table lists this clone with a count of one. CDR3 residues: CASSFPGDNSPLHF. The CDR3, as DNA: TGTGCCAGCAGCTTTCCGGGGGATAATTCACCCCTCCACTTT. The chain employs TRBV7-2 and TRBJ1-6; the D gene is possibly TRBD1 (5 bases). The CDR3 runs to 14 residues. The V and J ends lost 3 bases and 5 bases respectively, with 8 bases between them. Germline-derived CDR1 and CDR2 are SGHTA and FQGNSA.

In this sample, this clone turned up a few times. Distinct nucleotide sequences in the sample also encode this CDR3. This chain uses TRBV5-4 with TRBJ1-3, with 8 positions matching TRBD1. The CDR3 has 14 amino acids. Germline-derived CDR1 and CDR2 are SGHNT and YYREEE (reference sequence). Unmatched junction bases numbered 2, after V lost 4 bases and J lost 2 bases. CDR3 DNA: TGTGCCAGCAGCCTGACAGGGGCTGGAAACACCATATATTTT. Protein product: CASSLTGAGNTIYF.

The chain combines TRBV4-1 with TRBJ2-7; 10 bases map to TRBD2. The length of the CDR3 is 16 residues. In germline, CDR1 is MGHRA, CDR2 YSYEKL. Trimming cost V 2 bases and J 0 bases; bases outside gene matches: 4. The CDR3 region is CASSQIAGGSSYEQYF. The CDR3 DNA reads TGCGCCAGCAGCCAAATAGCGGGAGGTAGCTCCTACGAGCAGTACTTC.

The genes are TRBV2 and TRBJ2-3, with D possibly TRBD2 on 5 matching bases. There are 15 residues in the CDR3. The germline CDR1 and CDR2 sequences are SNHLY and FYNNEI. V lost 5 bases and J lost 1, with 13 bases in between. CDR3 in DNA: TGTGCCAGCAGTCCGGACTCTGATCGCACAGATACGCAGTATTTT. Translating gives CASSPDSDRTDTQYF. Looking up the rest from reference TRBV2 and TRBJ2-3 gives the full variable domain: EPEVTQTPSHQVTQMGQEVILRCVPISNHLYFYWYRQILGQKVEFLVSFYNNEISEKSEIFDDQFSVERPDGSNFTLKIRSTKLEDSAMYFCASSPDSDRTDTQYFGPGTRLTVL.

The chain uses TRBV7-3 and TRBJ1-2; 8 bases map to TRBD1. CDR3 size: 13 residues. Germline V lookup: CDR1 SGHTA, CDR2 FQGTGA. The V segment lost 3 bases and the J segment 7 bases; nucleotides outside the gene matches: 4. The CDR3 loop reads CASSLTGDGGYTF. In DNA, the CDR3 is TGTGCCAGCAGCTTGACAGGGGATGGTGGCTACACCTTC.

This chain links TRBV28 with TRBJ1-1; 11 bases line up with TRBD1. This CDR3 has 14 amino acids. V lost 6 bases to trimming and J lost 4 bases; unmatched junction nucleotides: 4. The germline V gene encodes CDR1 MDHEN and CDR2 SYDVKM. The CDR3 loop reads CASSRTGGITEAFF. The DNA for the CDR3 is TGTGCCAGCAGCAGGACAGGGGGCATCACTGAAGCTTTCTTT.